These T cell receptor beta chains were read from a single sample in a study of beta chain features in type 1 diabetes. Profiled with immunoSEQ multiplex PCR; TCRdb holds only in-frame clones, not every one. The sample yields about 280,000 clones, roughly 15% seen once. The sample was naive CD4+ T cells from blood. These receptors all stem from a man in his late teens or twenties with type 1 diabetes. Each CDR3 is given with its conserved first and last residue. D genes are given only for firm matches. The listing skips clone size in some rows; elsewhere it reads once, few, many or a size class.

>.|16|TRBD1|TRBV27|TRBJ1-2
TGTGCCAGCAGTTCACGGACCCCAGACAGGGTTCATGGCTACACCTTC
CASSSRTPDRVHGYTF
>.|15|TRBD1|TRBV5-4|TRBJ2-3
TGTGCCAGCAGCGCTATTGGACAGGCCACAGATACGCAGTATTTT
CASSAIGQATDTQYF
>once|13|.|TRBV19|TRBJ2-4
TGTGCCAGTATGCAGGACTACGAAAACATTCAGTACTTC
CASMQDYENIQYF
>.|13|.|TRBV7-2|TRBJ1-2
TGTGCCAGCAGCCTGGGGCAACTCGGTGGCTACACCTTC
CASSLGQLGGYTF
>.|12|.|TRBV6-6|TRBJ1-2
TGTGCCAGCAGTTATCGGGGGGATGGCTACACCTTC
CASSYRGDGYTF
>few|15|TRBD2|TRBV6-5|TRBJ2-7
TGTGCCAGCAGTTACGCGGCTAGCGGGGGGTACGAGCAGTACTTC
CASSYAASGGYEQYF
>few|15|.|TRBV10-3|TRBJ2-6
TGTGCCATCAGTGTTGACAGTTCTGGGGCCAACGTCCTGACTTTC
CAISVDSSGANVLTF
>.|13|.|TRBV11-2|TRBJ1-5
TGTGCCAGCAGCTTACGACAGGCTCAGCCCCAGCATTTT
CASSLRQAQPQHF
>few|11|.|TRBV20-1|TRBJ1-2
TGCAGTGTCGGAGGGAACTATGGCTACACCTTC
CSVGGNYGYTF
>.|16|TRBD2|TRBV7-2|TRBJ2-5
TGTGCCAGCCGACGCCCCGGGACTAGTACGTTTGAGACCCAGTACTTC
CASRRPGTSTFETQYF
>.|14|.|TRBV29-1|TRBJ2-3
TGCAGCGCCACTCTGCTAGCTGGGGCAGATACGCAGTATTTT
CSATLLAGADTQYF
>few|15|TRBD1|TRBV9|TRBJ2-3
TGTGCCAGCAGCGTGGGGACAGGGAGCACAGATACGCAGTATTTT
CASSVGTGSTDTQYF
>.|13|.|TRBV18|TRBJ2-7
TGTGCCAGCTCACCTTCCAGTTCCTACGAGCAGTACTTC
CASSPSSSYEQYF
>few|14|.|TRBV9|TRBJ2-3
TGTGCCAGCAGCGTTGCGGGGAGCACAGATACGCAGTATTTT
CASSVAGSTDTQYF
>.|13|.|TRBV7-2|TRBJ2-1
TGTGCCAGCAGCTTAGACAGGGACAATGAGCAGTTCTTC
CASSLDRDNEQFF
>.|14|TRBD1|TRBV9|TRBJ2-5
TGTGCCAGCAGCGCGACAGGGGTTCTGGAGACCCAGTACTTC
CASSATGVLETQYF
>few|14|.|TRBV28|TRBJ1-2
TGTGCCAGCAGTTTGGCGGATTTAGGCTATGGCTACACCTTC
CASSLADLGYGYTF
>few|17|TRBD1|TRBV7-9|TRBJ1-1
TGTGCCAGCAGTCCAGGGTGGGCAGGGGGCAGGAACACTGAAGCTTTCTTT
CASSPGWAGGRNTEAFF
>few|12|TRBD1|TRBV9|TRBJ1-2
TGTGCCAGTCAGGGGGGTGGTGGAGGCTACACCTTC
CASQGGGGGYTF
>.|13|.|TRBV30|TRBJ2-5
TGTGCCTGGAGTGTTAAGCCGGGGGAGACCCAGTACTTC
CAWSVKPGETQYF
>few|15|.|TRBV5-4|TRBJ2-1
TGTGCCAGCAGTTGGGACTCTTTCTCCTACAATGAGCAGTTCTTC
CASSWDSFSYNEQFF
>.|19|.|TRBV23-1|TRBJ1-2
TGCGCCAGCAGTCATTACGAACCGCCCAAGACAGTTTTTAACTATGGCTACACCTTC
CASSHYEPPKTVFNYGYTF
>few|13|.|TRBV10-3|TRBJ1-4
TGTGCCATCAGGGACAGCGTCAATGAAAAACTGTTTTTT
CAIRDSVNEKLFF
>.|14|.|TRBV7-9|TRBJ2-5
TGTGCCAGCAGCTTAGGGGGCATGGGGGCCCCCCAGTACTTC
CASSLGGMGAPQYF
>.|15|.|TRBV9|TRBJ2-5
TGTGCCAGCAGCGTAGTAGAGGGCCAGGGGGAGACCCAGTACTTC
CASSVVEGQGETQYF
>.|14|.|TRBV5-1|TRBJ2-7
TGCGCCAGCAGCCGCGCGGGCCTCTCCTACGAGCAGTACTTC
CASSRAGLSYEQYF
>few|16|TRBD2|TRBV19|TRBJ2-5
TGTGCCAGTAGTATTAGAGCTAGCGGGGTCCAAGAGACCCAGTACTTC
CASSIRASGVQETQYF
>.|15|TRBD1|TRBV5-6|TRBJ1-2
TGTGCCAGCAACCCGGTCCGGGACAGGGCCTATGGCTACACCTTC
CASNPVRDRAYGYTF
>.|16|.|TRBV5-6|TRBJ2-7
TGTGCCAGCAGCTTCTCGTGGAGGGGAAGCCCGTACGAGCAGTACTTC
CASSFSWRGSPYEQYF
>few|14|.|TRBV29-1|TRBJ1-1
TGCAGCGTTGACCGGGGGAACATGAACACTGAAGCTTTCTTT
CSVDRGNMNTEAFF
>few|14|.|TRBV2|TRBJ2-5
TGTGCCAGCAGAGCGGCCTACCGAGGAGAGACCCAGTACTTC
CASRAAYRGETQYF
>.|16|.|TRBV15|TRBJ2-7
TGTGCCACCAGCAGCCGCTTACAGGGTACGAGGAACGAGCAGTACTTC
CATSSRLQGTRNEQYF
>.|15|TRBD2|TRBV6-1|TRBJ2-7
TGTGCCAGCAGTGAGGGACTAGCGGGCCACGTGGAGCAGTACTTC
CASSEGLAGHVEQYF
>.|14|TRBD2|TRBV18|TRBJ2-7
TGTGCCAGCTCCTATGGGGGGGAAGGCTACGAGCAGTACTTC
CASSYGGEGYEQYF
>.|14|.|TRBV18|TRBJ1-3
TGTGCCAGCTCACCGGGGGCATCGGGAAACACCATATATTTT
CASSPGASGNTIYF
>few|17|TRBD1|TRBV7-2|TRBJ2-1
TGTGCCAGCAGCTTAGGATTGGGGACAGGGGGCGGGAATGAGCAGTTCTTC
CASSLGLGTGGGNEQFF
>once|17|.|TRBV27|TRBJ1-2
TGTGCCAGCAGATCGAGGATTAAGGGGACACTTAACTATGGCTACACCTTC
CASRSRIKGTLNYGYTF
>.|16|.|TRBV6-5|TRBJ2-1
TGTGCCAGCAGTTACTCGAGGGAAGTCGCTAGCAATGAGCAGTTCTTC
CASSYSREVASNEQFF
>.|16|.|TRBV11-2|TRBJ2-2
TGTGCCAGCAGCCTCCGGAGGGGGCTGAACACCGGGGAGCTGTTTTTT
CASSLRRGLNTGELFF
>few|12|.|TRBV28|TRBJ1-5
TGTGCCAGCAGTTTAATGAGTCAGCCCCAGCATTTT
CASSLMSQPQHF
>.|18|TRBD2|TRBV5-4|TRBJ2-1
TGTGCCAGCAGCGGCGGGGGACCCGACTATTCCCGCCCCAATGAGCAGTTCTTC
CASSGGGPDYSRPNEQFF
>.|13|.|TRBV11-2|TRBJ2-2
TGTGCCAGCAGCTCCAGGGTCACCGGGGAGCTGTTTTTT
CASSSRVTGELFF
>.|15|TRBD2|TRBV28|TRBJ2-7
TGTGCCAGCAGTCCCGGGGGGAAAAATACCTACGAGCAGTACTTC
CASSPGGKNTYEQYF